This T cell receptor beta chain emerged from a study of tumor and adjacent non-tumor tissue in lung cancer. Overall study: Aged about 30 to 76 years, patients included approximately 11 men and 4 to 6 women with stage I to III disease. Study results and limitations: TCR diversity was significantly greater in tumor than normal lung tissue.

This clonotype was observed at least ten times. What it binds is not known. RNA was extracted from bulk tissue without any cell sorting. This non-tumor lung sample came from over 3 cm beyond the tumor edge. Donors were chemotherapy-naive, newly diagnosed lung cancer surgical patients in China, August–late 2014. A modified ARM-PCR protocol with three rounds of nested PCR amplified TCRbeta. TCRdb passed the multiplex PCR reads through MiXCR, listing each CDR3 protein once. The sample shows tens of thousands of distinct CDR3 sequences, 74% of them seen only once. The J segment lost 0 bases and the V segment lost 7 bases, leaving 12 bases of the junction unmatched. CDR3 length: 17 residues. Germline V gives CDR1 MNHEY, CDR2 SVGEGT.

This TCR came from a woman in her sixties with non-small cell lung cancer. Source material: distant non-tumor lung tissue. The chain is built from TRBV6-2 or TRBV6-3 and TRBJ1-5; 7 nucleotides line up with TRBD1. This CDR3 is CASISAGTVLSNQPQHF. The CDR3 nucleotides read TGTGCCAGCATTTCCGCCGGGACAGTACTTAGCAATCAGCCCCAGCATTTT.